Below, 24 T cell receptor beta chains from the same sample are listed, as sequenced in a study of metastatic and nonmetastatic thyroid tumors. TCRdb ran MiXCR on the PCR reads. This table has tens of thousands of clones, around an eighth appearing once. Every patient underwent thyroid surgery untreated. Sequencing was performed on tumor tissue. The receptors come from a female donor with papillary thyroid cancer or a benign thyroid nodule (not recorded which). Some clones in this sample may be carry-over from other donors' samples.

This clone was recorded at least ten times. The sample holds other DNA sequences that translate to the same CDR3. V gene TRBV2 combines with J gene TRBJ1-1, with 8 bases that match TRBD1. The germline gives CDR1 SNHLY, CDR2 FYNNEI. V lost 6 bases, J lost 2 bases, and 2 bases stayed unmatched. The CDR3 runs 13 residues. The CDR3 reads CASRGTGNTEAFF. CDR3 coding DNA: TGTGCCAGCAGGGGGACAGGCAACACTGAAGCTTTCTTT.

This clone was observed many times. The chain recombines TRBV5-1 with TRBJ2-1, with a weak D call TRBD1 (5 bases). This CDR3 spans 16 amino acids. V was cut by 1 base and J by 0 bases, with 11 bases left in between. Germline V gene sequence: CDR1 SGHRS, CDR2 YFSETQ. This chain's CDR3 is CASSLTGFDSYNEQFF. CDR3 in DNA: TGCGCCAGCAGCTTGACAGGATTTGACTCCTACAATGAGCAGTTCTTC. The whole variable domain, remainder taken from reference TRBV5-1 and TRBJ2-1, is KAGVTQTPRYLIKTRGQQVTLSCSPISGHRSVSWYQQTPGQGLQFLFEYFSETQRNKGNFPGRFSGRQFSNSRSEMNVSTLELGDSALYLCASSLTGFDSYNEQFFGPGTRLTVL.

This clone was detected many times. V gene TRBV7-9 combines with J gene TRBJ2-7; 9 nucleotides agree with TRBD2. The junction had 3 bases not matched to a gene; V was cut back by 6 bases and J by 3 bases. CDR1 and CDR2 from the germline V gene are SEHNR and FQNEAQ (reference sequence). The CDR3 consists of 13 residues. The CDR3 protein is CASSGTSRYEQYF. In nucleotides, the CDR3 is TGTGCCAGCAGTGGGACTAGCCGCTACGAGCAGTACTTC.

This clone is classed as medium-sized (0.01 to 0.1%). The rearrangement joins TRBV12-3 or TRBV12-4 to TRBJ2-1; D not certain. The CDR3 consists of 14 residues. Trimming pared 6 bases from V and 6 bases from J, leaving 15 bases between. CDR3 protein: CASREPGPFNEQFF. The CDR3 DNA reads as TGTGCCAGCAGGGAGCCGGGTCCTTTCAATGAGCAGTTCTTC.

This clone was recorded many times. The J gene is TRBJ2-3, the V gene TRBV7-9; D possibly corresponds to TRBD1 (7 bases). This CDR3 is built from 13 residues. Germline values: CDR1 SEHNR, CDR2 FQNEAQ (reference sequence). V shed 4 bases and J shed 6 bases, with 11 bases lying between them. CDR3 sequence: CASSSQGRDTQYF. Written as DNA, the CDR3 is TGTGCCAGCAGCTCACAGGGGAGGGATACGCAGTATTTT. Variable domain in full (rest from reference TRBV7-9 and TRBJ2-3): DTGVSQNPRHKITKRGQNVTFRCDPISEHNRLYWYRQTLGQGPEFLTYFQNEAQLEKSRLLSDRFSAERPKGSFSTLEIQRTEQGDSAMYLCASSSQGRDTQYFGPGTRLTVL.

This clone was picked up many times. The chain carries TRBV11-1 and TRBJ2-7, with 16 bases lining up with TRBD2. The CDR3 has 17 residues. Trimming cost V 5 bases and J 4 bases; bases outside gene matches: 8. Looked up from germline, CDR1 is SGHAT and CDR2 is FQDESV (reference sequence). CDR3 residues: CASSPGLAGGRGYEQYF. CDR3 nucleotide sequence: TGTGCCAGCAGCCCGGGACTAGCGGGAGGGAGAGGGTACGAGCAGTACTTC.

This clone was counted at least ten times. CDR3 protein: CASSPDPTLPQHF. In DNA, the CDR3 is TGTGCCAGCAGCCCCGACCCAACTCTTCCCCAGCATTTT. The chain employs TRBV6-2 or TRBV6-3 and TRBJ1-5, with D unclear. CDR1 is MNHEY and CDR2 is SVGEGT in the germline V gene. V was clipped by 6 bases and J by 10 bases, with 16 bases between them. CDR3 size: 13 residues.

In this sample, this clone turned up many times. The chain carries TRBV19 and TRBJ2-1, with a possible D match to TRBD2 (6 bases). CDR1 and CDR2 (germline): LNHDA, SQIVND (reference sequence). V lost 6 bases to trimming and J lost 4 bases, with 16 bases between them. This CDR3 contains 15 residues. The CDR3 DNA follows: TGTGCCAGTAGCCAGGGTGCGGGACGGTACAATGAGCAGTTCTTC. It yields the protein CASSQGAGRYNEQFF.

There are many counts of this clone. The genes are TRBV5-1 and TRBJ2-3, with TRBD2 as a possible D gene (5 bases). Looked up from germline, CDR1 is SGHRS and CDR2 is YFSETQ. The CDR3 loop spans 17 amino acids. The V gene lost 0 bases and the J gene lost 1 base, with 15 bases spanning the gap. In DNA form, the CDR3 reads TGCGCCAGCAGCTTGGTCATAGGTGGAGGTGGCACAGATACGCAGTATTTT. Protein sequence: CASSLVIGGGGTDTQYF.

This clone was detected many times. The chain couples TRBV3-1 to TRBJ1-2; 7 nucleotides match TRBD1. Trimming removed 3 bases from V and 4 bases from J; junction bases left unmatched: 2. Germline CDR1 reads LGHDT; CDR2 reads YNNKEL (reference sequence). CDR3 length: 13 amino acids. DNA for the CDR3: TGTGCCAGCAGCCAGGGGGACAGCTATGGCTACACCTTC. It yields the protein CASSQGDSYGYTF.

The CDR3 here is CASIPGAWVTEAFF. Here the CDR3 DNA reads TGTGCCAGCATCCCGGGAGCTTGGGTCACTGAAGCTTTCTTT. This chain connects TRBV28 to TRBJ1-1; D is undetermined. The V and J ends lost 7 bases and 4 bases respectively, with 16 bases between them. Germline CDR1 and CDR2: MDHEN and SYDVKM. The CDR3 is 14 amino acids.

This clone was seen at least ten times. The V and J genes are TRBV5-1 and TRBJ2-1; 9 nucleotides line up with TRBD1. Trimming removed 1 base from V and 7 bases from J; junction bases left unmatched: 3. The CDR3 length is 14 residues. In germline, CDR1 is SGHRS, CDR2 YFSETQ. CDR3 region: CASSLLTGGNEQFF. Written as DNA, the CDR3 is TGCGCCAGCAGCTTGCTGACAGGGGGTAATGAGCAGTTCTTC.

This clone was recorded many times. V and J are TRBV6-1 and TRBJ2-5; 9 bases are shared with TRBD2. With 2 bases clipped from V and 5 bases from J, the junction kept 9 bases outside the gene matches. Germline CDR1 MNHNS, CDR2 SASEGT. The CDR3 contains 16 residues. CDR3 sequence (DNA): TGTGCCAGCAGTGAATACCGACTAGCGGTCCGGGAGACCCAGTACTTC. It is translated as CASSEYRLAVRETQYF.

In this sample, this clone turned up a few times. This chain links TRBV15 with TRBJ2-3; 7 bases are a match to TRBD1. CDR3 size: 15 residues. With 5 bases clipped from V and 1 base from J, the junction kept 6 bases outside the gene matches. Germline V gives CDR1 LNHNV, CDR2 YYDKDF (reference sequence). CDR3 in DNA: TGTGCCACCAGCGAGAGACAGGGAGGCACAGATACGCAGTATTTT. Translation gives CATSERQGGTDTQYF. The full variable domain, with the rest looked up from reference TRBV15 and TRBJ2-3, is DAMVIQNPRYQVTQFGKPVTLSCSQTLNHNVMYWYQQKSSQAPKLLFHYYDKDFNNEADTPDNFQSRRPNTSFCFLDIRSPGLGDTAMYLCATSERQGGTDTQYFGPGTRLTVL.

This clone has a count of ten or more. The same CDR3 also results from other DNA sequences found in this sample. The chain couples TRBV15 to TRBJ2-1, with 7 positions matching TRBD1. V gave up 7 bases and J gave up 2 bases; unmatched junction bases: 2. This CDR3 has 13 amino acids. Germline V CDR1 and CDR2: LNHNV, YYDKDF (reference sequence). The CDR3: CATKQGTYNEQFF. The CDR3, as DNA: TGTGCCACCAAACAGGGGACCTACAATGAGCAGTTCTTC.

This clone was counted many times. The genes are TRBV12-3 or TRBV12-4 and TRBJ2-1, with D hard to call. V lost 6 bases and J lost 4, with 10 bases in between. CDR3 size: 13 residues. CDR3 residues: CASRNYGYNEQFF. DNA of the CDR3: TGTGCCAGCAGGAACTACGGGTACAATGAGCAGTTCTTC.

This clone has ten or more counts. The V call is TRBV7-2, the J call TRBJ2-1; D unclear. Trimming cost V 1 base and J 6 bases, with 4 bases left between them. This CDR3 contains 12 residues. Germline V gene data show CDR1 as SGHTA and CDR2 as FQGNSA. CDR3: CASSLGLNEQFF. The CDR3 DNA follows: TGTGCCAGCAGCTTAGGGCTCAATGAGCAGTTCTTC.

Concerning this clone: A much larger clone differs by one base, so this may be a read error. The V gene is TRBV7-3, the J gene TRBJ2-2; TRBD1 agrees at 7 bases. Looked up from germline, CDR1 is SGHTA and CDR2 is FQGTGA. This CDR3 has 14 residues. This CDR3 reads CASSQQGYTWELFF. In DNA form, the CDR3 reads TGTGCCAGCAGCCAACAGGGGTACACCTGGGAGCTGTTTTTT.

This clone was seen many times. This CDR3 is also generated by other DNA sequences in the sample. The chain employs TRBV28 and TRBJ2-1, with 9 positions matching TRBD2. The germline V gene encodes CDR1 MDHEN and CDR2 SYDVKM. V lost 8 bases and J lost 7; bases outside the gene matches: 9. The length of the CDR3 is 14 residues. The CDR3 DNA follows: TGTGCCAGCCGAGGGGGCGGGAGGGGTAATGAGCAGTTCTTC. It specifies CASRGGGRGNEQFF.

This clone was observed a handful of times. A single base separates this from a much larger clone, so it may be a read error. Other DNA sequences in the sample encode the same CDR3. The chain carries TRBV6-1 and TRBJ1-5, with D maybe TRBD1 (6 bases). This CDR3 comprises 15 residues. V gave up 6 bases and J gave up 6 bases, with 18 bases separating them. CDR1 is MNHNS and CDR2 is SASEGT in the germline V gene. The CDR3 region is CASRYTGTRGQPQHF. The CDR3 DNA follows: TGTGCCAGCAGATATACCGGGACAAGGGGTCAGCCCCAGCATTTT.

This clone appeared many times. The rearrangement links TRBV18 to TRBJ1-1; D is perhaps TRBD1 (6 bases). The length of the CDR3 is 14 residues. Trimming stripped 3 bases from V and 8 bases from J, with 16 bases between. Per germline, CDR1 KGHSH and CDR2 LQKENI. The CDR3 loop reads CASSPRVPQGEAFF. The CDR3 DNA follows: TGTGCCAGCTCACCTAGGGTCCCTCAGGGGGAAGCTTTCTTT.

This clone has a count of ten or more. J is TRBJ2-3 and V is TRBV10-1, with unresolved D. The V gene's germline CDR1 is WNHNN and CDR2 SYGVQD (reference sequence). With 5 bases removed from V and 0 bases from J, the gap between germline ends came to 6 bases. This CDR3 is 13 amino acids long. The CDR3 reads CASSLSSTDTQYF. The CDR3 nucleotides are TGCGCCAGCAGTCTATCTAGCACAGATACGCAGTATTTT.

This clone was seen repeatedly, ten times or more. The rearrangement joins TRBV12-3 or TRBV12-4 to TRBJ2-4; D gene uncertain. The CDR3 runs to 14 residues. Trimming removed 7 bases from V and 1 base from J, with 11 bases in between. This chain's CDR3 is CASNDSGAKNIQYF. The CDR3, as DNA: TGTGCCAGCAATGACTCCGGCGCCAAAAACATTCAGTACTTC.

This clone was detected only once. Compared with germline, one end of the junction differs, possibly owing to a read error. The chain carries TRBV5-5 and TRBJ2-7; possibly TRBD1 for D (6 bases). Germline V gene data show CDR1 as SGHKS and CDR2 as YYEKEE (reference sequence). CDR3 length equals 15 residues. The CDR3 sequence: CAISLDQGLSYEQYF. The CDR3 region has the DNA TGTGCCATCAGCTTGGATCAGGGGCTATCCTACGAGCAGTACTTC.